This TCR beta chain came from a study of OX40 agonist ivuxolimab in advanced cancers. In the study overall: Treatment of patients was with ivuxolimab, an agonistic anti-OX40 (CD134) antibody. Patients were dosed intravenously with ivuxolimab at 0.01 to 10 mg/kg every 2 weeks.

CDR3 length: 16 residues. Germline lookup yields CDR1 SGHDN and CDR2 FVKESK. Trimming took 1 base from V and 9 from J, leaving 19 bases between them. Data came from immunoSEQ multiplex PCR; TCRdb stores just in-frame clones and leaves some out. The table lists around 50,000 clones, roughly nine tenths of them singletons. This receptor was obtained from an adult with an advanced solid tumor such as melanoma, head and neck, liver or kidney cancer. The specimen comprised CD4+ or CD8+ T cells sorted from blood, sampled in a trial of the OX40 agonist ivuxolimab. The V and J genes are TRBV14 and TRBJ2-1; a possible D gene is TRBD1 (7 bases). The CDR3 region has the DNA TGTGCCAGCAGCCAAGCATCTGCGACAGGGAGGAGTGAGCAGTTCTTC. Its protein product is CASSQASATGRSEQFF.